The 23 T cell receptor beta chains in this list originate from one sample, sequenced in a study of blood T cell repertoires in COVID-19. Clones were sequenced by immunoSEQ multiplex PCR, and TCRdb holds only the in-frame ones, with some missing. The sample shows 70,000 to 95,000 clones, 80% to 95% of them seen only once. Sample: peripheral blood. These receptors came from an older woman with active COVID-19.

The gene calls are TRBV2 and TRBJ1-5; D is uncertain. Trimming pared 6 bases from V and 5 bases from J, leaving 17 bases between. CDR1 and CDR2 from the germline V gene are SNHLY and FYNNEI. The CDR3 is made up of 15 amino acids. CDR3 DNA: TGTGCCAGCAGCGACCCCAGGTACAAGGATCAGCCCCAGCATTTT. Translating gives CASSDPRYKDQPQHF.

With respect to this clone: The sample contains more than one DNA sequence encoding this CDR3. This chain joins TRBV5-1 and TRBJ2-1, with 10 bases lining up with TRBD2. The CDR3 is made up of 15 amino acids. Germline V gene sequence: CDR1 SGHRS, CDR2 YFSETQ. Trimming cost V 3 bases and J 1 base; bases outside gene matches: 1. DNA of the CDR3: TGCGCCAGCAGCTCTAGCGGGAGTTCCTACAATGAGCAGTTCTTC. Translating gives CASSSSGSSYNEQFF.

The chain combines TRBV4-3 with TRBJ2-2, with a weak D call TRBD2 (6 bases). The CDR3 has 14 residues. Trimming took 2 bases from V and 5 from J, leaving 9 bases between them. Germline V CDR1 and CDR2: LGHNA, YSLEER. CDR3 region: CASSQHGGTGELFF. The CDR3 DNA reads TGCGCCAGCAGCCAACATGGAGGGACCGGGGAGCTGTTTTTT.

V gene TRBV29-1 combines with J gene TRBJ2-1, with unresolved D. V was shortened by 4 bases and J by 6 bases, with 7 bases between the two germline ends. The CDR3 has 11 residues. Germline CDR1 is SQVTM and CDR2 is ANQGSEA. CDR3 region: CSVGQINEQFF. The CDR3 DNA sequence: TGCAGCGTTGGGCAGATCAATGAGCAGTTCTTC.

The chain joins TRBV6-5 to TRBJ2-1; possibly TRBD1 for D (6 bases). The CDR3 is 15 residues long. Trimming pared 4 bases from V and 15 bases from J, leaving 25 bases between. Germline CDR1 and CDR2: MNHEY and SVGAGI. As DNA, the CDR3 is TGTGCCAGCAGTTCAATCCCCAAAAACAGGGCCGGTACGTTCTTC. Translation: CASSSIPKNRAGTFF.

This chain connects TRBV10-3 to TRBJ2-3, with TRBD1 identical over 9 bases. V gave up 5 bases and J gave up 4 bases; unmatched junction bases: 4. This CDR3 contains 14 residues. The V gene's germline CDR1 is ENHRY and CDR2 SYGVKD. In DNA, the CDR3 is TGTGCCATCAGTTCGGGACAGGGCTCAGATACGCAGTATTTT. It codes for CAISSGQGSDTQYF.

This clone appeared once. This sequence joins TRBV28 and TRBJ1-1; 9 nucleotides match TRBD1. This CDR3 has 15 residues. V dropped 3 bases and J dropped 7; count of bases not matched to a gene: 9. Germline V gene sequence: CDR1 MDHEN, CDR2 SYDVKM. The CDR3 nucleotides read TGTGCCAGCAGTTTCCCGGACAGGGGAAAGAATGAAGCTTTCTTT. This gives the protein CASSFPDRGKNEAFF.

J is TRBJ1-4 and V is TRBV9, with D perhaps TRBD1 (5 bases). V lost 0 bases and J lost 7, with 13 bases in between. From germline, CDR1 is SGDLS and CDR2 YYNGEE. The CDR3 covers 15 residues. The CDR3 DNA follows: TGTGCCAGCAGCGTAGGTGGACAAGTGGGTGAAAAACTGTTTTTT. Its translation: CASSVGGQVGEKLFF.

The CDR3 region has the DNA TGTGCCAGCAGCCCGGGGTCCCAGGGCAATCAGCCCCAGCATTTT. Its protein product is CASSPGSQGNQPQHF. The chain carries TRBV27 and TRBJ1-5; D ambiguous. Trimming removed 6 bases from V and 2 bases from J, with 14 bases in between. Germline assignment: CDR1 MNHEY and CDR2 SMNVEV (reference sequence). This CDR3 region has 15 residues.

V and J are TRBV6-6 and TRBJ1-6; possibly TRBD1 for D (5 bases). This CDR3 region has 15 residues. Trimming shortened V by 7 bases and J by 7 bases, and 17 bases separated the two germline ends. Germline lookup yields CDR1 MNHNY and CDR2 SVGAGI (reference sequence). The CDR3 DNA follows: TGTGCCAGCACTGACGAAGGGGCTGGAAATTCACCCCTCCACTTT. Protein product: CASTDEGAGNSPLHF.

The rearrangement uses TRBV3-1 (or the pseudogene TRBV3-2) and TRBJ2-1, with 7 nucleotides matching TRBD2. Germline CDR1 LGHDT, CDR2 YNNKEL (reference sequence). The CDR3 sequence is 15 residues long. The J segment lost 5 bases and the V segment lost 3 bases, leaving 7 bases of the junction unmatched. CDR3: CASSQAGTKNNEQFF. DNA for the CDR3: TGTGCCAGCAGCCAGGCCGGGACTAAAAACAATGAGCAGTTCTTC.

This chain joins TRBV2 and TRBJ1-5, with D hard to call. CDR1 and CDR2 from the germline V gene are SNHLY and FYNNEI. V lost 3 bases, J lost 3 bases, and 9 bases lay in between. The length of the CDR3 is 14 residues. In DNA, the CDR3 is TGTGCCAGCAGTGAGGGCAGTTTCAATCAGCCCCAGCATTTT. This encodes CASSEGSFNQPQHF. The complete variable domain, with remaining parts taken from reference TRBV2 and TRBJ1-5, reads EPEVTQTPSHQVTQMGQEVILRCVPISNHLYFYWYRQILGQKVEFLVSFYNNEISEKSEIFDDQFSVERPDGSNFTLKIRSTKLEDSAMYFCASSEGSFNQPQHFGDGTRLSIL.

The V and J genes are TRBV4-1 and TRBJ2-3, with TRBD1 matching 10 bases. The CDR3 spans 16 residues. V was pared by 3 bases and J by 0 bases, with 3 bases of the junction left unmatched. Per germline, CDR1 MGHRA and CDR2 YSYEKL. DNA for the CDR3: TGCGCCAGCAGCCATTGGACAGGGGGAAGCACAGATACGCAGTATTTT. Its translation is CASSHWTGGSTDTQYF.

The chain couples TRBV28 to TRBJ1-5; D not resolved. The CDR3 runs to 14 residues. In germline, CDR1 is MDHEN, CDR2 SYDVKM. Trimming took 2 bases from V and 3 from J, leaving 8 bases between them. CDR3 bases: TGTGCCAGCAGTTTAGCACTCCCCAATCAGCCCCAGCATTTT. Residues: CASSLALPNQPQHF.

This chain uses TRBV27 with TRBJ2-6, with D perhaps TRBD1 (5 bases). CDR3 length: 19 residues. The germline V gene has CDR1 MNHEY and CDR2 SMNVEV (reference sequence). V lost 3 bases, J lost 1 base, and 19 bases lay in between. DNA for the CDR3: TGTGCCAGCAGTTTCAGGGTTGCTGTTGTCTCGTCTGGGGCCAACGTCCTGACTTTC. Translated, it gives CASSFRVAVVSSGANVLTF.

The V gene is TRBV27, the J gene TRBJ1-6; D possibly corresponds to TRBD1 (6 bases). Trimming shortened V by 5 bases and J by 8 bases, and 19 bases separated the two germline ends. The CDR3 runs 16 residues. The V gene's germline CDR1 is MNHEY and CDR2 SMNVEV (reference sequence). The DNA for the CDR3 is TGTGCCAGCAGTAGAGAGGCCCCGCCAGGGGATTCACCCCTCCACTTT. Translating it yields CASSREAPPGDSPLHF.

J is TRBJ1-6 and V is TRBV5-6, with D perhaps matching TRBD1 (6 bases). Germline CDR1 is SGHDT and CDR2 is YYEEEE. The germline V and J ends were trimmed by 4 bases and 3 bases, with 14 bases remaining between them. The CDR3 loop spans 16 amino acids. In DNA form, the CDR3 reads TGTGCCAGCAGCCGAGGACAGTATAACTATAATTCACCCCTCCACTTT. This sequence encodes CASSRGQYNYNSPLHF.

The chain links TRBV5-1 to TRBJ2-2; 9 bases align to TRBD1. Germline assignment: CDR1 SGHRS and CDR2 YFSETQ. The CDR3 length is 14 residues. The V segment lost 3 bases and the J segment 5 bases; nucleotides outside the gene matches: 2. The DNA of the CDR3 is TGCGCCAGCAGCTGGGACAGGGAGACCGGGGAGCTGTTTTTT. Encoded protein: CASSWDRETGELFF. Variable domain in full (rest from reference TRBV5-1 and TRBJ2-2): KAGVTQTPRYLIKTRGQQVTLSCSPISGHRSVSWYQQTPGQGLQFLFEYFSETQRNKGNFPGRFSGRQFSNSRSEMNVSTLELGDSALYLCASSWDRETGELFFGEGSRLTVL.

The chain recombines TRBV5-1 with TRBJ2-5; 10 nucleotides match TRBD1. Germline values: CDR1 SGHRS, CDR2 YFSETQ. The trim removed 4 bases at V and 3 bases at J, leaving 9 bases unmatched. The CDR3 spans 16 residues. CDR3 DNA: TGCGCCAGCAGCCTCGCCGACAGGGGGCAAGAAGAGACCCAGTACTTC. It codes for CASSLADRGQEETQYF. The variable domain in full, with the rest retrieved from reference TRBV5-1 and TRBJ2-5, is KAGVTQTPRYLIKTRGQQVTLSCSPISGHRSVSWYQQTPGQGLQFLFEYFSETQRNKGNFPGRFSGRQFSNSRSEMNVSTLELGDSALYLCASSLADRGQEETQYFGPGTRLLVL.

The chain has TRBV7-2 and TRBJ2-5; D might be TRBD2 (7 bases). This CDR3 is 16 amino acids long. Germline CDR1 SGHTA, CDR2 FQGNSA. Trimming took off 1 base at V and 0 bases at J, with 12 bases between the two ends. DNA for the CDR3: TGTGCCAGCAGCTTAGGGGGGCGGGGGCACCAAGAGACCCAGTACTTC. It encodes CASSLGGRGHQETQYF.

This chain uses TRBV6-5 with TRBJ2-3; 10 bases align to TRBD2. CDR1 is MNHEY and CDR2 is SVGAGI in the germline V gene. CDR3 length equals 16 residues. The V segment lost 2 bases and the J segment 3 bases; nucleotides outside the gene matches: 5. The DNA of the CDR3 is TGTGCCAGCAGTTACGGGGGGGGACTAGCGACAGATACGCAGTATTTT. It codes for CASSYGGGLATDTQYF.

The rearrangement uses TRBV7-9 and TRBJ2-5; TRBD2 aligns across 9 bases. Germline V gene sequence: CDR1 SEHNR, CDR2 FQNEAQ (reference sequence). The CDR3 loop spans 15 amino acids. Trimming removed 6 bases from V and 2 bases from J; junction bases left unmatched: 7. The CDR3 DNA sequence: TGTGCCAGCAGTCCTCCGCTAGCGGGGCAAGAGACCCAGTACTTC. This translates into CASSPPLAGQETQYF. Using reference TRBV7-9 and TRBJ2-5 for the parts outside the CDR3, the full variable domain is DTGVSQNPRHKITKRGQNVTFRCDPISEHNRLYWYRQTLGQGPEFLTYFQNEAQLEKSRLLSDRFSAERPKGSFSTLEIQRTEQGDSAMYLCASSPPLAGQETQYFGPGTRLLVL.

The genes are TRBV5-1 and TRBJ1-1; weak D call: TRBD1 (6 bases). V was trimmed by 2 bases and J by 0 bases, leaving 23 bases between them. The CDR3 spans 19 residues. Germline V CDR1 and CDR2: SGHRS, YFSETQ. DNA of the CDR3: TGCGCCAGCAGCTTCAGTGGGATCAGGGGTCGCGCCATGAACACTGAAGCTTTCTTT. As protein: CASSFSGIRGRAMNTEAFF.